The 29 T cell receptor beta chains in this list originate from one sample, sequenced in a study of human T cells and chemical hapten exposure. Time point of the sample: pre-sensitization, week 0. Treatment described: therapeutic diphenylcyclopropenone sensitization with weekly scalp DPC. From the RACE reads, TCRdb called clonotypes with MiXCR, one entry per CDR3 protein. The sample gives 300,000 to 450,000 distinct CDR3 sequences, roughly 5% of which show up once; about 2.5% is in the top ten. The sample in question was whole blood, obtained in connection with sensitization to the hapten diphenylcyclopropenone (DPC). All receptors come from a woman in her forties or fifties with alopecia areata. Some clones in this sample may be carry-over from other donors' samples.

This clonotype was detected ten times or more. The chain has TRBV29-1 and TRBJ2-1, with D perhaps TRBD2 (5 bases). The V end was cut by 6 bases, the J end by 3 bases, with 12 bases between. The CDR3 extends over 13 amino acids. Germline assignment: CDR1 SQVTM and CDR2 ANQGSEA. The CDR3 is CSVGWRVYNEQFF. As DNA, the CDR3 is TGCAGCGTCGGCTGGCGGGTCTACAATGAGCAGTTCTTC.

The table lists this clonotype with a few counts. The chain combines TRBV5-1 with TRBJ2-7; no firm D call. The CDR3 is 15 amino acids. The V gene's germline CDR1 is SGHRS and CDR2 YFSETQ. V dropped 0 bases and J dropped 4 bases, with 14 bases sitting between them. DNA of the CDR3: TGCGCCAGCAGCTTGGGGGGTTTTAGTACTTACGAGCAGTACTTC. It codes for CASSLGGFSTYEQYF.

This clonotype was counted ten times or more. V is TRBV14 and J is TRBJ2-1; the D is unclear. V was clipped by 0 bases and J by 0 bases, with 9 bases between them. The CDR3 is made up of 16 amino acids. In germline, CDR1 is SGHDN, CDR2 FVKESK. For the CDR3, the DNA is TGTGCCAGCAGCCAAGAGACGGTTAGCTCCTACAATGAGCAGTTCTTC. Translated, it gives CASSQETVSSYNEQFF.

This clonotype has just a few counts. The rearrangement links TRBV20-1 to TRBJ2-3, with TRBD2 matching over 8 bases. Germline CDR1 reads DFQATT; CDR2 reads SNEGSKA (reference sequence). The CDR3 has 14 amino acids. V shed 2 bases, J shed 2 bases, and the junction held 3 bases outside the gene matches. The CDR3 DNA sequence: TGCAGTGCTAGAAAGCGGGGGCCCACAGATACGCAGTATTTT. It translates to CSARKRGPTDTQYF.

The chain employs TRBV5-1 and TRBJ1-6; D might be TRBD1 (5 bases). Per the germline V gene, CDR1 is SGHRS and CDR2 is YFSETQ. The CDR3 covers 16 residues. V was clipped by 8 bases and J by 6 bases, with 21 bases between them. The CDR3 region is CASRKGPAESNSPLHF. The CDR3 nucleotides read TGCGCCAGTCGTAAGGGGCCGGCAGAGAGTAATTCACCCCTCCACTTT.

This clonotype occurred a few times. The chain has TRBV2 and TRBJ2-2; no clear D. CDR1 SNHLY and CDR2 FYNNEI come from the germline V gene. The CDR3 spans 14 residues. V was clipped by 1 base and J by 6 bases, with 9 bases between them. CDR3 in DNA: TGTGCCAGCAGTGAAGTAGCTTCCCCCGGGGAGCTGTTTTTT. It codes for CASSEVASPGELFF.

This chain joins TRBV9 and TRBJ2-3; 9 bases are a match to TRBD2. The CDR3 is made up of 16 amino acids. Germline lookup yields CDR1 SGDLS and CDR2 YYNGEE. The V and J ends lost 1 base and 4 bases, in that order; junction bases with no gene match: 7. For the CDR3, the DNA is TGTGCCAGCAGCGTATTTAGTAGCGGGGGCGCAGATACGCAGTATTTT. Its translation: CASSVFSSGGADTQYF.

The CDR3 spells CASSEAEGTVDSPLHF. The CDR3, as DNA: TGTGCCAGCAGTGAAGCGGAGGGGACTGTGGATTCACCCCTCCACTTT. The chain recombines TRBV2 with TRBJ1-6; D perhaps matches TRBD1 (5 bases). V was cut by 0 bases and J by 8 bases, with 14 bases left in between. The CDR3 runs 16 residues. Germline-derived CDR1 and CDR2 are SNHLY and FYNNEI.

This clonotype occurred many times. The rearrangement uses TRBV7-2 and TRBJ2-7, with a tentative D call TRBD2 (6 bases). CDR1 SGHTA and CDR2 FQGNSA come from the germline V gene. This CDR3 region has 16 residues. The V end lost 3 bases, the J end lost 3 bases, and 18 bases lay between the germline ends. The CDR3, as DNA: TGTGCCAGCAGCTTTCCCCGACTAGTTGAGTACTACGAGCAGTACTTC. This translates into CASSFPRLVEYYEQYF.

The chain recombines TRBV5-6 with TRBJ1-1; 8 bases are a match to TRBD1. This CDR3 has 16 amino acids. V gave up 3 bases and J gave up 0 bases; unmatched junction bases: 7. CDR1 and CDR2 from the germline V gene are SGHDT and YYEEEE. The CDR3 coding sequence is TGTGCCAGCAGCTACCGGACAGGGATCATGAACACTGAAGCTTTCTTT. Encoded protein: CASSYRTGIMNTEAFF. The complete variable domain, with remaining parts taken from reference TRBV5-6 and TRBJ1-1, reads DAGVTQSPTHLIKTRGQQVTLRCSPKSGHDTVSWYQQALGQGPQFIFQYYEEEERQRGNFPDRFSGHQFPNYSSELNVNALLLGDSALYLCASSYRTGIMNTEAFFGQGTRLTVV.

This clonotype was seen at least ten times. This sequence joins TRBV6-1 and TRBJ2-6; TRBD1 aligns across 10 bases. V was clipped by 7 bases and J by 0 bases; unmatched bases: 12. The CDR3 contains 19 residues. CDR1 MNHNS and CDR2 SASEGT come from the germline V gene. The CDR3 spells CASTPILGQGTSGANVLTF. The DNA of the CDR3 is TGTGCCAGCACCCCAATCTTGGGACAGGGGACCTCTGGGGCCAACGTCCTGACTTTC.

The CDR3 is CASSQVGTTGELFF. The CDR3 DNA is TGCGCCAGCAGCCAAGTAGGGACTACCGGGGAGCTGTTTTTT. The V and J genes are TRBV4-3 and TRBJ2-2, with D perhaps matching TRBD2 (6 bases). Germline loops: CDR1 LGHNA, CDR2 YSLEER. V shed 1 base and J shed 5 bases, with 8 bases lying between them. The CDR3 totals 14 residues.

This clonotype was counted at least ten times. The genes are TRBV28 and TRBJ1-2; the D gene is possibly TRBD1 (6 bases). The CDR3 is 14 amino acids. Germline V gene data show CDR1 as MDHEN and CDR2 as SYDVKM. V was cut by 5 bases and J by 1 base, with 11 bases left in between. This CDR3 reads CASSPIQGNYGYTF. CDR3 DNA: TGTGCCAGCAGTCCGATACAGGGTAACTATGGCTACACCTTC.

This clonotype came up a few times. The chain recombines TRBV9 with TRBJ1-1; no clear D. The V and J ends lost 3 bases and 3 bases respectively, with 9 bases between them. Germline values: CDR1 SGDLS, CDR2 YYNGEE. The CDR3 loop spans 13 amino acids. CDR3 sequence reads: CASSGELDTEAFF. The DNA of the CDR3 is TGTGCCAGCAGCGGGGAACTGGACACTGAAGCTTTCTTT.

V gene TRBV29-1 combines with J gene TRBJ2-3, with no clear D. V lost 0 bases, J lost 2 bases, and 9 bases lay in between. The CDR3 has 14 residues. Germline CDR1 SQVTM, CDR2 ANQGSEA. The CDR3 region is CSVEDRPVTDTQYF. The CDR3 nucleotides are TGCAGCGTTGAAGATCGGCCCGTCACAGATACGCAGTATTTT.

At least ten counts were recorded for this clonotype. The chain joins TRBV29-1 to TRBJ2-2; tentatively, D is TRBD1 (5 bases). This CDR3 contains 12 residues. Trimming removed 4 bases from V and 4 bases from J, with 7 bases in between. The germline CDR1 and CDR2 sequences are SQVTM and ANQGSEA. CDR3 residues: CSVVTATGELFF. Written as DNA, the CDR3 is TGCAGCGTTGTGACAGCCACCGGGGAGCTGTTTTTT.

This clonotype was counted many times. CDR3 protein: CASSLAGRSRIDIQYF. CDR3 sequence (DNA): TGCGCCAGCAGCTTGGCCGGAAGGTCGAGAATCGACATTCAGTACTTC. The chain joins TRBV5-1 to TRBJ2-4; D gene ambiguous. Trimming removed 0 bases at V and 8 bases at J, with 18 bases between. Germline V gene sequence: CDR1 SGHRS, CDR2 YFSETQ. This CDR3 region has 16 residues.

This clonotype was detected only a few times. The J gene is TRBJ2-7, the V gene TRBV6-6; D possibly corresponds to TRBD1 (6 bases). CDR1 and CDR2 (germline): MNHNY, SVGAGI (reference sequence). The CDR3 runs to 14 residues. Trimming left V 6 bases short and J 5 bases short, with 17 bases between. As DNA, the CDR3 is TGTGCCAGCAGACAATGGACAGATACCCACGAGCAGTACTTC. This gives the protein CASRQWTDTHEQYF.

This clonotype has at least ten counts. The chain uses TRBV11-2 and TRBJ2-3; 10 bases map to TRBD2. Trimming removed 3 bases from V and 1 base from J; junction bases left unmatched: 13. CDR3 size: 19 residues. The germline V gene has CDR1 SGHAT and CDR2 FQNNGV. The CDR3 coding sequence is TGTGCCAGCAGCTTTGGTTTATTTGCGCTAGCGGGAGGCACAGATACGCAGTATTTT. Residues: CASSFGLFALAGGTDTQYF.

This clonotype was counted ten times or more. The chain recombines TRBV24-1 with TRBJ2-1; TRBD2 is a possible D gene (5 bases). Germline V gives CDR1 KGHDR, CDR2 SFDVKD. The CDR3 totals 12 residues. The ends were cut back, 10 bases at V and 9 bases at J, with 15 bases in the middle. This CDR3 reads CATSRGAGEQFF. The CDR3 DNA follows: TGTGCCACTTCTCGGGGTGCAGGTGAGCAGTTCTTC.

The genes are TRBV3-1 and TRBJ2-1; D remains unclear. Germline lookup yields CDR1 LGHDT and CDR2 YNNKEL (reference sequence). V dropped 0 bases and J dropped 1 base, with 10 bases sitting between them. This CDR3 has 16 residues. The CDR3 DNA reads TGTGCCAGCAGCCAAGATTTAGACTGGTCCTACAATGAGCAGTTCTTC. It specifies CASSQDLDWSYNEQFF.

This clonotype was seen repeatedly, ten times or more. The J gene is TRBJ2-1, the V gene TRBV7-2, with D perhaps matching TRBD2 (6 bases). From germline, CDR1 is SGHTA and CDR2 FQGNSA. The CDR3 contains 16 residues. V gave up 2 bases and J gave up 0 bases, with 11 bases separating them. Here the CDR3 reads CASSLYPGLSYNEQFF. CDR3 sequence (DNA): TGTGCCAGCAGCTTATATCCGGGACTCTCCTACAATGAGCAGTTCTTC.

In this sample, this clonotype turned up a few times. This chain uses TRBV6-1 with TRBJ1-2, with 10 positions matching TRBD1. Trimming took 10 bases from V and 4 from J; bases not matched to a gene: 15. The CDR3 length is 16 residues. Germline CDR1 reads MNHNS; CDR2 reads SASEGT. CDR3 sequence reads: CAIRLDRGQEAYGYTF. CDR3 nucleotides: TGTGCCATTCGACTTGACAGGGGGCAAGAGGCCTATGGCTACACCTTC.

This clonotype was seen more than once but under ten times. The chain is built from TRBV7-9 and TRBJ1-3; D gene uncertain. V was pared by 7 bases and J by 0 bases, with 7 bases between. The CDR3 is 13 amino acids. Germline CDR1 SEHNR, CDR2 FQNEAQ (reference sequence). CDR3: CASKGSSGNTIYF. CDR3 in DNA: TGTGCCAGCAAGGGTAGCTCTGGAAACACCATATATTTT.

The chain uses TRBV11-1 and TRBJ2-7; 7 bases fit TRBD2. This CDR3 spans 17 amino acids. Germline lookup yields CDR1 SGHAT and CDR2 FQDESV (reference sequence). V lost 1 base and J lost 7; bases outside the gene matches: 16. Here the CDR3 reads CASSLGRRSAGAGEQYF. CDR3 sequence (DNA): TGTGCCAGCAGCTTAGGGCGGAGGTCGGCGGGAGCAGGAGAGCAGTACTTC. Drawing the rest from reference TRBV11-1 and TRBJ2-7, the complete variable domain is EAEVAQSPRYKITEKSQAVAFWCDPISGHATLYWYRQILGQGPELLVQFQDESVVDDSQLPKDRFSAERLKGVDSTLKIQPAELGDSAMYLCASSLGRRSAGAGEQYFGPGTRLTVT.

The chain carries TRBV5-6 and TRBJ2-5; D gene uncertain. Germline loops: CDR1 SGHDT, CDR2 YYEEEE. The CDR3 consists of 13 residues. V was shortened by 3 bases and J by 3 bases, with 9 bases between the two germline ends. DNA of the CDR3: TGTGCCAGCAGCTCCAGGAACGAAGAGACCCAGTACTTC. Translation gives CASSSRNEETQYF.

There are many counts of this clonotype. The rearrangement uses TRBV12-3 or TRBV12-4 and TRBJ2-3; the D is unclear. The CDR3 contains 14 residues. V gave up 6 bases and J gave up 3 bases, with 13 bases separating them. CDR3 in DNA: TGTGCCAGCAGCCTCCGAGTCAGAACAGATACGCAGTATTTT. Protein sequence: CASSLRVRTDTQYF.

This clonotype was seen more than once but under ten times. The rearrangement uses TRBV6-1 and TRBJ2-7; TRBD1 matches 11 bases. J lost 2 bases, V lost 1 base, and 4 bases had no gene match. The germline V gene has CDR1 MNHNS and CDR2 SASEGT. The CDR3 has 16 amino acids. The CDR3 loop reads CASSEVDRGPAYEQYF. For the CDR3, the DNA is TGTGCCAGCAGTGAAGTGGACAGGGGGCCCGCCTACGAGCAGTACTTC.

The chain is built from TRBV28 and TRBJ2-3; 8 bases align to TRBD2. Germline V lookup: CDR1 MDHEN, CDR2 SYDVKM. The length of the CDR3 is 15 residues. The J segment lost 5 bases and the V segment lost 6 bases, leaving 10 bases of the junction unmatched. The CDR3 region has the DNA TGTGCCAGCAGCCCCGCGGGACTAGAGGGAGATACGCAGTATTTT. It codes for CASSPAGLEGDTQYF.